This T cell receptor beta chain was captured by sequencing in a study of cytomegalovirus exposure and HLA in healthy donors. CDR1 is LNHNV and CDR2 is YYDKDF in the germline V gene (reference sequence). The CDR3 has 14 amino acids. Trimming pared 8 bases from V and 4 bases from J, leaving 16 bases between. Donors were drawn from the roughly 130-subject validation cohort, separate from the roughly 700-subject first cohort. Some clones are missing from TCRdb's copy, which holds only in-frame ones; the method was immunoSEQ multiplex PCR. This table has some 260,000 clones, less than 95% appearing once. The specimen sequenced was PBMCs. The receptor comes from a woman aged 30 to 39 in good health and CMV-seronegative. This chain uses TRBV15 with TRBJ2-3; D is perhaps TRBD2 (6 bases). CDR3 region: CATLEYGSADTQYF. CDR3 bases: TGTGCCACCTTAGAATACGGGAGCGCAGATACGCAGTATTTT.